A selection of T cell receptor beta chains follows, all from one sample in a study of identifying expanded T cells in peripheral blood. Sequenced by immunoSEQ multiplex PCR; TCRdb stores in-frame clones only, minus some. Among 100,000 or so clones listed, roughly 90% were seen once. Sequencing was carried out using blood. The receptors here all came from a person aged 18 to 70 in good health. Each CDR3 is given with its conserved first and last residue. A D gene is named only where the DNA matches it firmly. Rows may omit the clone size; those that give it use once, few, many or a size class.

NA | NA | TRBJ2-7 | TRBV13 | CASSLGPRGSEQYF | TGTGCCAGCAGCTTAGGGCCTAGGGGGAGCGAGCAGTACTTC
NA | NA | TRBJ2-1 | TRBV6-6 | CASSLSPPEQFF | TGTGCCAGCAGCCTAAGTCCCCCCGAGCAGTTCTTC
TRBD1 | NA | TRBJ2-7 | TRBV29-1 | CSVRTGQKPYEQYF | TGCAGCGTACGGACAGGCCAGAAGCCCTACGAGCAGTACTTC
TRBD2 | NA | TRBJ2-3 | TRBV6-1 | CASSESTGGWADTQYF | TGTGCCAGCAGTGAATCAACGGGGGGGTGGGCAGATACGCAGTATTTT
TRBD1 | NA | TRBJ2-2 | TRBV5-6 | CASSWTGKDTGELFF | TGTGCCAGCAGTTGGACAGGGAAGGACACCGGGGAGCTGTTTTTT
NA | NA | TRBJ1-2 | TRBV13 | CASSPRTGIHGYTF | TGTGCCAGCAGCCCACGAACAGGGATTCATGGCTACACCTTC
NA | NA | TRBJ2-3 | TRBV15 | CATSRDRRGGASDTQYF | TGTGCCACCAGCAGAGATCGGAGGGGGGGGGCCTCAGATACGCAGTATTTT
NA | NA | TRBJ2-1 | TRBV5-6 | CASSSDRSYNEQFF | TGTGCCAGCAGCTCCGACAGGAGTTACAATGAGCAGTTCTTC
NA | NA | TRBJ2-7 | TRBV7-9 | CASSLGPRGEQYF | TGTGCCAGCAGCTTAGGGCCCCGGGGCGAGCAGTACTTC
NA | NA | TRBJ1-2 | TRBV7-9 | CASSHEATGTVYGYTF | TGTGCCAGCAGTCACGAAGCAACCGGGACGGTCTATGGCTACACCTTC
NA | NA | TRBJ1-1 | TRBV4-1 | CASSQDRVAEAFF | TGCGCCAGCAGCCAAGATCGGGTGGCTGAAGCTTTCTTT
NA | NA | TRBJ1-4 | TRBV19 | CASSPGEVYDEKLFF | TGTGCCAGTAGTCCCGGGGAGGTTTACGATGAAAAACTGTTTTTT
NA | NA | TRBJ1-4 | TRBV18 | CASSPTEATNEKLFF | TGTGCCAGCTCGCCTACCGAAGCAACTAATGAAAAACTGTTTTTT
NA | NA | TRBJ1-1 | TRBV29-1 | CSGMENTEAFF | TGCAGCGGTATGGAGAACACTGAAGCTTTCTTT
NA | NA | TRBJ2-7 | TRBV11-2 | CASSLGRQRIYEQYF | TGTGCCAGCAGCTTAGGCCGGCAGCGGATCTACGAGCAGTACTTC
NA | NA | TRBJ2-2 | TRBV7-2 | CASSLDGANRELFF | TGTGCCAGCAGCTTAGATGGTGCTAACAGGGAGCTGTTTTTT
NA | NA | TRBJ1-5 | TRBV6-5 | CASSYIGETGPQHF | TGTGCCAGCAGTTATATAGGGGAAACGGGGCCCCAGCATTTT
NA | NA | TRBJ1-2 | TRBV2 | CASSTIGPYGYTF | TGTGCCAGCAGTACTATCGGACCCTATGGCTACACCTTC
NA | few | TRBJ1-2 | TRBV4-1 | CASSQEAGPHHF | TGCGCCAGCAGCCAAGAGGCAGGGCCCCACCACTTC
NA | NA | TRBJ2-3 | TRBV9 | CASSGNRGGFADTQYF | TGTGCCAGCAGCGGCAACAGAGGGGGGTTCGCAGATACGCAGTATTTT
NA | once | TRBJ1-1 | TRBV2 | CASRETGDGEAFF | TGTGCCAGCAGAGAAACAGGTGACGGTGAAGCTTTCTTT
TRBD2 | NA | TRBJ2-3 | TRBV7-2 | CASSLGGFTDTQYF | TGTGCCAGCAGCCTCGGGGGGTTCACAGATACGCAGTATTTT
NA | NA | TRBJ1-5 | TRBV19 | CASARRSVDQPQHF | TGTGCCAGCGCTAGAAGGAGCGTCGATCAGCCCCAGCATTTT
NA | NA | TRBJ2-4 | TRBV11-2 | CASSSSGQNIQYF | TGTGCCAGCAGCTCTTCGGGACAAAACATTCAGTACTTC
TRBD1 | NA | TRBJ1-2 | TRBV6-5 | CASSYKGAEGYTF | TGTGCCAGCAGTTACAAGGGGGCGGAGGGCTACACCTTC
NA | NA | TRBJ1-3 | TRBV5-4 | CASSGRESGNTIYF | TGTGCCAGCAGCGGCCGGGAATCCGGAAACACCATATATTTT
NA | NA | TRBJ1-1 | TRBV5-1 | CASSLLGTEAFF | TGCGCCAGCAGCTTATTAGGGACTGAAGCTTTCTTT
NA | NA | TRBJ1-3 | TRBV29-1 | CRRYGGLSGNTIYF | TGCAGAAGATACGGGGGCCTCTCTGGAAACACCATATATTTT
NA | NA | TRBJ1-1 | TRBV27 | CASSLWQHTEAFF | TGTGCCAGCAGTTTGTGGCAGCACACTGAAGCTTTCTTT
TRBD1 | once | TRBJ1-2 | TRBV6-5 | CASSDRTGVGGYTF | TGTGCCAGCAGTGACAGGACAGGGGTCGGTGGCTACACCTTC
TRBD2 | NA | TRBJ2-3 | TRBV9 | CASTSRGGPSDTQYF | TGTGCCAGCACCAGCCGCGGGGGGCCATCAGATACGCAGTATTTT
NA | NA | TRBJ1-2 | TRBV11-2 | CASSSLMDRANYGYTF | TGTGCCAGCAGCTCTCTTATGGACAGAGCTAACTATGGCTACACCTTC
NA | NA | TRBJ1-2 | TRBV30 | CAWSTGTLYGYTF | TGTGCCTGGAGTACAGGGACCCTCTATGGCTACACCTTC
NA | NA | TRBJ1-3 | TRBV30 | CAWGLTVSGNTIYF | TGTGCCTGGGGGTTGACAGTCTCTGGAAACACCATATATTTT
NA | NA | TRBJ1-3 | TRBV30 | CAWSNGGSGNTIYF | TGTGCCTGGAGTAACGGAGGCTCTGGAAACACCATATATTTT
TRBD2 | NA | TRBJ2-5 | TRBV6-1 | CASSDISGGWLETQYF | TGTGCCAGCAGTGACATTAGCGGGGGCTGGTTAGAGACCCAGTACTTC
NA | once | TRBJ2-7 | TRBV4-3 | CASSHLPLPSNEQYF | TGCGCCAGCAGCCACCTCCCGCTCCCTAGTAACGAGCAGTACTTC
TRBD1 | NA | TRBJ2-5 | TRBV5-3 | CARSLTTTGMRETQYF | TGTGCCAGAAGCTTGACCACGACAGGGATGCGAGAGACCCAGTACTTC
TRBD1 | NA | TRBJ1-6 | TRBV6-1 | CASTWDREYSPLHF | TGTGCCAGCACCTGGGACAGGGAGTACTCACCCCTCCACTTT
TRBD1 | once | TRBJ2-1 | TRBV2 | CASSDKGANYNEQFF | TGTGCCAGCAGTGATAAGGGGGCGAACTACAATGAGCAGTTCTTC
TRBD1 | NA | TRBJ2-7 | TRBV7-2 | CASSQNRGTSYEQYF | TGTGCCAGCAGCCAGAACAGGGGCACCTCCTACGAGCAGTACTTC
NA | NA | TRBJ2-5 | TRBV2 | CASSVLEGETQYF | TGTGCCAGCAGTGTTCTGGAGGGAGAGACCCAGTACTTC
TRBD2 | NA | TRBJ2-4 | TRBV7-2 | CASSLTSGLAKNIQYF | TGTGCCAGCAGCTTGACTAGCGGCCTAGCCAAAAACATTCAGTACTTC
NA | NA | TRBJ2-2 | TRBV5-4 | CASSTADTGELFF | TGTGCCAGCAGCACGGCCGACACCGGGGAGCTGTTTTTT
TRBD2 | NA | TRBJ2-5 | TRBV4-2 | CASSQDRSGGQETQYF | TGTGCCAGCAGCCAAGATAGGAGCGGGGGCCAAGAGACCCAGTACTTC
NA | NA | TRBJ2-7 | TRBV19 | CASSITRSSYEQYF | TGTGCCAGTAGTATAACTCGGAGCTCCTACGAGCAGTACTTC
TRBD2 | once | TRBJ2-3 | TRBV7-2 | CASSSGLAGASTDTQYF | TGTGCCAGCAGCTCTGGACTAGCGGGGGCCAGCACAGATACGCAGTATTTT
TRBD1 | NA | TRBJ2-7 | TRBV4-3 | CASSQGRTGVYEQYF | TGCGCCAGCAGCCAAGGGAGGACAGGGGTCTACGAGCAGTACTTC
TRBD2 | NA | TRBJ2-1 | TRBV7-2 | CASSFFGLAASGEQFF | TGTGCCAGCAGCTTCTTCGGACTAGCGGCGAGTGGTGAGCAGTTCTTC
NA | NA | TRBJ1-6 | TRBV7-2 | CASSLQFSYNSPLHF | TGTGCCAGCAGCTTACAGTTCTCCTATAATTCACCCCTCCACTTT
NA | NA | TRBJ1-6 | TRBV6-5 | CASSYTHPPRGSPLHF | TGTGCCAGCAGTTACACCCACCCCCCCCGCGGTTCACCCCTCCACTTT
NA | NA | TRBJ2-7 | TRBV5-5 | CASSLTGTWYYEQYF | TGTGCCAGCAGCTTAACCGGGACATGGTACTACGAGCAGTACTTC
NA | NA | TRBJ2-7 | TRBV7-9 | CASSLTGRGRGQYF | TGTGCCAGCAGCTTGACAGGTCGTGGGAGGGGGCAGTACTTC
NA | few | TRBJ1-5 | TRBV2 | CASSGVISNQPQHF | TGTGCCAGCAGTGGAGTGATTAGCAATCAGCCCCAGCATTTT
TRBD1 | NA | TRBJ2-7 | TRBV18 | CASSPPIQGAAYEQYF | TGTGCCAGCTCACCCCCTATCCAGGGGGCGGCGTACGAGCAGTACTTC
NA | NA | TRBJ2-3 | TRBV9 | CASSVGGFGADTQYF | TGTGCCAGCAGCGTAGGAGGGTTTGGGGCAGATACGCAGTATTTT
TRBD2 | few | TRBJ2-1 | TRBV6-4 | CASSGGSEVGEQFF | TGTGCCAGCAGCGGGGGGTCCGAAGTAGGGGAGCAGTTCTTC
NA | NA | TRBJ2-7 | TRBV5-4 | CASSLGASFYEQYF | TGTGCCAGCAGCTTGGGTGCCAGTTTCTACGAGCAGTACTTC
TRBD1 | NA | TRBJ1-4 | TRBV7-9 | CASSPGQGVEKLFF | TGTGCCAGCAGCCCAGGACAGGGGGTTGAAAAACTGTTTTTT